What follows are 15 T cell receptor beta chains derived from one specimen sequenced in a study of human T cells and chemical hapten exposure. TCRdb called the RACE reads again in MiXCR, with one record for every CDR3 protein. The data hold 65,000 to 100,000 distinct CDR3 sequences, with 5% to 8.5% observed a single time. Time point meaning: patch test 2, 6 weeks after DPC sensitization. Treatment of the sample: therapeutic diphenylcyclopropenone sensitization with weekly scalp DPC. Specimen: whole blood, collected in connection with sensitization to the hapten diphenylcyclopropenone (DPC). The receptors originated from a woman younger than 45 with alopecia areata. Some clones in this sample may be carry-over from other donors' samples.

The rearrangement links TRBV5-1 to TRBJ2-5; 7 bases are shared with TRBD2. This CDR3 is 15 amino acids long. Trimming cost V 0 bases and J 5 bases; bases outside gene matches: 7. The germline gives CDR1 SGHRS, CDR2 YFSETQ. CDR3 bases: TGCGCCAGCAGCTTGGCCGGTAGCGGGTCGGAGACCCAGTACTTC. This gives the protein CASSLAGSGSETQYF.

This clonotype was picked up many times. The chain links TRBV11-2 to TRBJ2-3; D remains ambiguous. This CDR3 contains 15 residues. V was clipped by 0 bases and J by 2 bases, with 9 bases between them. Germline V gene data show CDR1 as SGHAT and CDR2 as FQNNGV. The CDR3 is CASSLEVFLTDTQYF. The CDR3 DNA reads TGTGCCAGCAGCTTAGAGGTCTTTCTCACAGATACGCAGTATTTT.

V gene TRBV9 combines with J gene TRBJ1-3; tentative D call: TRBD1 (5 bases). This CDR3 has 16 amino acids. Germline V gene lookup returns CDR1 SGDLS and CDR2 YYNGEE. V gave up 0 bases and J gave up 4 bases, with 14 bases separating them. In DNA form, the CDR3 reads TGTGCCAGCAGCGTAGTTCATGGAGGGGTCGGAAACACCATATATTTT. Residues: CASSVVHGGVGNTIYF. Using reference TRBV9 and TRBJ1-3 for the parts outside the CDR3, the full variable domain is DSGVTQTPKHLITATGQRVTLRCSPRSGDLSVYWYQQSLDQGLQFLIQYYNGEERAKGNILERFSAQQFPDLHSELNLSSLELGDSALYFCASSVVHGGVGNTIYFGEGSWLTVV.

In this sample, this clonotype turned up many times. The CDR3 reads CASSLSRQGPEAFF. As DNA, the CDR3 is TGTGCCAGCAGTTTATCGCGACAGGGCCCGGAAGCTTTCTTT. The chain employs TRBV27 and TRBJ1-1, with TRBD1 matching 7 bases. The germline gives CDR1 MNHEY, CDR2 SMNVEV (reference sequence). The CDR3 length is 14 residues. Unmatched junction bases numbered 6, after V lost 0 bases and J lost 8 bases.

The chain employs TRBV6-5 and TRBJ2-3, with D perhaps being TRBD1 or TRBD2 (5 bases each). The CDR3 is 16 residues long. Germline V gene sequence: CDR1 MNHEY, CDR2 SVGAGI. The germline V and J ends were trimmed by 7 bases and 1 base, with 18 bases remaining between them. The CDR3 is CASTITLVGGTDTQYF. The CDR3 DNA follows: TGTGCCAGCACCATAACTCTAGTGGGGGGCACAGATACGCAGTATTTT.

This clonotype has ten or more counts. The chain carries TRBV5-5 and TRBJ1-1, with TRBD1 identical over 11 bases. The length of the CDR3 is 14 residues. V was pared by 4 bases and J by 10 bases, with 9 bases of the junction left unmatched. CDR1 and CDR2 from the germline V gene are SGHKS and YYEKEE (reference sequence). The CDR3 nucleotides read TGTGCCAGCAGCACTGGACAGGGGGCCGGACGAGCTTTCTTT. This codes for CASSTGQGAGRAFF.

This clonotype was detected many times. V gene TRBV12-3 or TRBV12-4 combines with J gene TRBJ2-7; 8 bases are shared with TRBD1. The V gene end was trimmed by 5 bases and the J gene end by 7 bases; junction bases not matched to a gene: 7. The CDR3 spans 13 residues. The CDR3 nucleotides read TGTGCCAGCAGTCCGACAGGGGTGGCGGAGCAGTACTTC. This sequence encodes CASSPTGVAEQYF.

This clonotype was found a few times. The chain couples TRBV30 to TRBJ2-1; 8 bases line up with TRBD1. CDR1 GTSNPN and CDR2 SVGIG come from the germline V gene (reference sequence). The CDR3 is made up of 13 amino acids. V dropped 2 bases and J dropped 8; count of bases not matched to a gene: 5. CDR3: CAWSWTGRDEQFF. CDR3 DNA: TGTGCCTGGAGTTGGACAGGGCGGGATGAGCAGTTCTTC.

The genes are TRBV5-1 and TRBJ1-1; D ambiguous. This CDR3 has 13 amino acids. V was pared by 6 bases and J by 3 bases, with 12 bases between. From germline, CDR1 is SGHRS and CDR2 YFSETQ. The CDR3 protein is CASKSDGDTEAFF. The DNA for the CDR3 is TGCGCCAGCAAGTCCGACGGTGACACTGAAGCTTTCTTT. The variable domain in full, with the rest retrieved from reference TRBV5-1 and TRBJ1-1, is KAGVTQTPRYLIKTRGQQVTLSCSPISGHRSVSWYQQTPGQGLQFLFEYFSETQRNKGNFPGRFSGRQFSNSRSEMNVSTLELGDSALYLCASKSDGDTEAFFGQGTRLTVV.

The chain recombines TRBV6-1 with TRBJ1-3; tentative D call: TRBD1 (5 bases). V was trimmed by 4 bases and J by 2 bases, leaving 15 bases between them. This CDR3 comprises 16 residues. Germline-derived CDR1 and CDR2 are MNHNS and SASEGT. This chain's CDR3 is CASSGFRAPTGNTIYF. The DNA for the CDR3 is TGTGCCAGCAGTGGGTTCAGGGCGCCGACTGGAAACACCATATATTTT.

This clonotype was found many times. The chain couples TRBV11-2 to TRBJ2-6; 7 nucleotides line up with TRBD1. The germline V gene has CDR1 SGHAT and CDR2 FQNNGV. The CDR3 is 17 residues long. The trim removed 8 bases at V and 0 bases at J, leaving 10 bases unmatched. CDR3 protein: CASCSDRANSGANVLTF. As DNA, the CDR3 is TGTGCCAGCTGCTCTGACAGGGCTAACTCTGGGGCCAACGTCCTGACTTTC. The full variable domain, in which reference TRBV11-2 and TRBJ2-6 provide the parts outside the CDR3, is EAGVAQSPRYKIIEKRQSVAFWCNPISGHATLYWYQQILGQGPKLLIQFQNNGVVDDSQLPKDRFSAERLKGVDSTLKIQPAKLEDSAVYLCASCSDRANSGANVLTFGAGSRLTVL.

V and J are TRBV5-1 and TRBJ2-2, with unresolved D. CDR3 length: 12 residues. V was pared by 7 bases and J by 3 bases, with 7 bases between. The germline CDR1 and CDR2 sequences are SGHRS and YFSETQ. The CDR3 DNA reads as TGCGCCAGCCAGAGTTACACCGGGGAGCTGTTTTTT. It specifies CASQSYTGELFF.

The chain links TRBV20-1 to TRBJ2-3; no definite D call. Germline values: CDR1 DFQATT, CDR2 SNEGSKA (reference sequence). V lost 1 base and J lost 1, with 6 bases in between. The CDR3 is 13 amino acids. As DNA, the CDR3 is TGCAGTGCTAGAGGCCAGGGCACAGATACGCAGTATTTT. Protein: CSARGQGTDTQYF.

The sample holds many counts of this clonotype. This chain joins TRBV12-3 or TRBV12-4 and TRBJ1-2; D might be TRBD1 (5 bases). The CDR3 contains 13 residues. Trimming took off 4 bases at V and 5 bases at J, with 11 bases between the two ends. The CDR3 coding sequence is TGTGCCAGCAGTTCCGGGACTCATTATGGCTACACCTTC. It yields the protein CASSSGTHYGYTF.

The table lists this clonotype with many counts. The rearrangement links TRBV20-1 to TRBJ1-6, with no clear D. Trimming removed 0 bases at V and 0 bases at J, with 15 bases between. The CDR3 runs to 18 residues. Looked up from germline, CDR1 is DFQATT and CDR2 is SNEGSKA (reference sequence). Here the CDR3 reads CSARDQREFSSYNSPLHF. In DNA form, the CDR3 reads TGCAGTGCTAGAGATCAGAGGGAATTTAGCTCCTATAATTCACCCCTCCACTTT.